These 9 T cell receptor beta chains originate from one sample sequenced in a study of blood T cell repertoires in COVID-19. Method: immunoSEQ multiplex PCR; TCRdb's copy keeps in-frame clones and lacks some. The sample has around 380,000 clones; 70% to 85% are singletons. Sequencing was performed on peripheral blood. The source is a human donor with acute or convalescent COVID-19. The donor label of this sample is uncertain.

For the CDR3, the DNA is TGTGCCAGCAGCCCAAGCCGGACTAGCGGGAGAACTACCTACGAGCAGTACTTC. Encoded protein: CASSPSRTSGRTTYEQYF. The rearrangement joins TRBV7-8 to TRBJ2-7; TRBD2 aligns across 13 bases. The germline V gene has CDR1 SGHVS and CDR2 FQNEAQ. The V and J ends lost 5 bases and 2 bases, in that order; junction bases with no gene match: 12. CDR3 length: 18 residues.

The chain carries TRBV2 and TRBJ1-2, with no clear D. CDR1 SNHLY and CDR2 FYNNEI come from the germline V gene. The V end lost 9 bases, the J end lost 2 bases, and 16 bases lay between the germline ends. The CDR3 runs to 14 residues. CDR3 loop: CARAGERENYGYTF. In nucleotides, the CDR3 is TGTGCCAGGGCGGGCGAGCGTGAGAACTATGGCTACACCTTC.

J is TRBJ1-4 and V is TRBV5-4; TRBD1 matches at 9 bases. Germline lookup yields CDR1 SGHNT and CDR2 YYREEE (reference sequence). This CDR3 has 16 residues. Trimming cost V 0 bases and J 5 bases; bases outside gene matches: 5. CDR3 coding DNA: TGTGCCAGCAGCTTGGCCCGGGGGACAGGGAATGAAAAACTGTTTTTT. Translated, it gives CASSLARGTGNEKLFF.

The CDR3 coding sequence is TGTGCCAGTAGTGCCGCGACAGGGGGGAATGAAAAACTGTTTTTT. Amino acids: CASSAATGGNEKLFF. This chain links TRBV19 with TRBJ1-4; TRBD1 aligns across 9 bases. CDR3 length equals 15 residues. Per germline, CDR1 LNHDA and CDR2 SQIVND (reference sequence). With 5 bases clipped from V and 5 bases from J, the junction kept 6 bases outside the gene matches.

The chain combines TRBV25-1 with TRBJ2-3, with 7 bases lining up with TRBD2. The CDR3 has 14 amino acids. Per germline, CDR1 MGHDK and CDR2 SYGVNS. J was trimmed by 8 bases and V by 7 bases; bases with no gene match: 12. The CDR3 sequence: CASTGLAAKGTQYF. Here the CDR3 DNA reads TGTGCCAGCACTGGGCTAGCGGCCAAAGGTACGCAGTATTTT. Drawing the rest from reference TRBV25-1 and TRBJ2-3, the complete variable domain is EADIYQTPRYLVIGTGKKITLECSQTMGHDKMYWYQQDPGMELHLIHYSYGVNSTEKGDLSSESTVSRIRTEHFPLTLESARPSHTSQYLCASTGLAAKGTQYFGPGTRLTVL.

DNA for the CDR3: TGCGCCAGCAGCTTAATAGGAGGGGATCAGCCCCAGCATTTT. Its protein is CASSLIGGDQPQHF. The V and J genes are TRBV5-1 and TRBJ1-5, with D perhaps matching TRBD1 (5 bases). Germline V gene lookup returns CDR1 SGHRS and CDR2 YFSETQ. Trimming shortened V by 2 bases and J by 5 bases, and 11 bases separated the two germline ends. This CDR3 region has 14 residues.

This clone is a singleton in its sample. The V call is TRBV10-3, the J call TRBJ1-5; TRBD1 is a possible D gene (6 bases). Deletions cut 3 bases from V and 4 bases from J, with 10 bases between. The CDR3 spans 14 residues. The germline gives CDR1 ENHRY, CDR2 SYGVKD. Written as DNA, the CDR3 is TGTGCCATCAGTGATAGGACAGAGAATCAGCCCCAGCATTTT. Protein: CAISDRTENQPQHF.

CDR3 sequence reads: CASSYMGARGYTF. The CDR3 DNA follows: TGTGCCAGCAGTTACATGGGGGCGCGGGGCTACACCTTC. The rearrangement joins TRBV6-5 to TRBJ1-2; a possible D gene is TRBD1 (6 bases). The CDR3 has 13 residues. Trimming pared 2 bases from V and 8 bases from J, leaving 12 bases between. Looked up from germline, CDR1 is MNHEY and CDR2 is SVGAGI.

The chain combines TRBV30 with TRBJ1-4; D not certain. Per germline, CDR1 GTSNPN and CDR2 SVGIG (reference sequence). The ends were cut back, 7 bases at V and 0 bases at J, with 18 bases in the middle. The CDR3 length is 16 residues. The CDR3 is CAFQAGVGTTNEKLFF. CDR3 DNA sequence: TGTGCCTTTCAAGCCGGGGTGGGTACAACTAATGAAAAACTGTTTTTT. Filled out from reference TRBV30 and TRBJ1-4, the complete variable domain reads SQTIHQWPATLVQPVGSPLSLECTVEGTSNPNLYWYRQAAGRGLQLLFYSVGIGQISSEVPQNLSASRPQDRQFILSSKKLLLSDSGFYLCAFQAGVGTTNEKLFFGSGTQLSVL.